The rows below give T cell receptor beta chains drawn from one sample of a study of follicular helper T cells after annual influenza vaccination. Clones were sequenced by immunoSEQ multiplex PCR, and TCRdb holds only the in-frame ones, with some missing. The sample has fewer than 9,000 clones; around 82% are singletons. This sample comprised CXCR5+ CD38- circulating T follicular helper cells from blood, obtained on the day of influenza vaccination. The receptors come from an adult who received the influenza vaccine. Each CDR3 is given with its conserved first and last residue. The D gene is left open where the match is weak. Clone size, where shown, is once, few, many, or a class for clones that have expanded.

>TRBV29-1|TRBJ1-2|few|-
CSVTQGGDGYTF
TGCAGCGTGACACAGGGAGGGGATGGCTACACCTTC
>TRBV28|TRBJ1-3|-|TRBD1
CASHDRASGNTIYF
TGTGCCAGCCACGACAGGGCCTCTGGAAACACCATATATTTT
>TRBV14|TRBJ2-3|-|-
CASSQESRRFRADTQYF
TGTGCCAGCAGCCAAGAATCGCGTAGGTTTCGTGCGGATACGCAGTATTTT
>TRBV9|TRBJ2-5|-|-
CASTRPGAGETQYF
TGTGCCAGCACTCGACCGGGGGCGGGGGAGACCCAGTACTTC
>TRBV7-9|TRBJ2-2|-|-
CASSPRDWNTGELFF
TGTGCCAGCAGTCCCCGGGACTGGAACACCGGGGAGCTGTTTTTT
>TRBV6-5|TRBJ1-3|-|-
CASKQRSGNTIYF
TGTGCCAGCAAACAACGCTCTGGAAACACCATATATTTT
>TRBV5-3|TRBJ2-7|-|-
CARSHWLYEQYF
TGTGCCAGAAGCCATTGGTTGTACGAGCAGTACTTC
>TRBV28|TRBJ2-7|-|TRBD1
CASSSRTGGIFGQYF
TGTGCCAGCAGTTCAAGGACAGGGGGCATCTTCGGGCAGTACTTC
>TRBV7-9|TRBJ2-4|-|-
CASSLNGDFQYF
TGTGCCAGCAGCTTAAACGGAGATTTTCAGTACTTC
>TRBV28|TRBJ1-3|-|-
CASSLTGPRSGNTIYF
TGTGCCAGCAGTTTAACCGGGCCGCGGAGTGGAAACACCATATATTTT
>TRBV27|TRBJ2-3|-|TRBD2
CASSSLGGDTTDTQYF
TGTGCCAGCAGTTCCCTGGGGGGGGATACCACAGATACGCAGTATTTT
>TRBV21-1|TRBJ1-5|-|-
CASSKYLTVVGQPQHF
TGTGCCAGCAGCAAATACCTGACAGTAGTCGGTCAGCCCCAGCATTTT
>TRBV18|TRBJ1-3|-|-
CASSPLVSRQGNTIYF
TGTGCCAGCTCACCATTAGTCTCTCGGCAGGGAAACACCATATATTTT
>TRBV5-6|TRBJ2-5|-|TRBD2
CASSRSGGAGETQYF
TGTGCCAGCAGCCGTAGCGGGGGGGCCGGGGAGACCCAGTACTTC
>TRBV18|TRBJ1-1|-|-
CASSPPGGLKRNTEAFF
TGTGCCAGCTCACCACCAGGGGGGCTGAAGAGGAACACTGAAGCTTTCTTT
>TRBV4-3|TRBJ2-7|once|-
CASSQDLLGAEQYF
TGCGCCAGCAGCCAAGATTTGCTCGGTGCCGAGCAGTACTTC